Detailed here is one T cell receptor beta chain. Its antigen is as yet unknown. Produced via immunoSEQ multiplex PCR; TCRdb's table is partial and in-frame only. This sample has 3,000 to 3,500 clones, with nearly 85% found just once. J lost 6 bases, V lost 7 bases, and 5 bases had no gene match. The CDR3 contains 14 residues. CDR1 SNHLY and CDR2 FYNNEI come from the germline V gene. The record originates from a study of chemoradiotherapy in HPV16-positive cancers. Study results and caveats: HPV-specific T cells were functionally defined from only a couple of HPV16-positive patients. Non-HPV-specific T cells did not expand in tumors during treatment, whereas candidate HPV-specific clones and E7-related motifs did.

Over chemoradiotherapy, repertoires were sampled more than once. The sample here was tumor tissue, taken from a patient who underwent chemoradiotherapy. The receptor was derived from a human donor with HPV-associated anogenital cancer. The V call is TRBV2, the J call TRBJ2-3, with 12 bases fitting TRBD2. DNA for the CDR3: TGTGCCAGCACCCTAGCGGGGGGGGTGGATACGCAGTATTTT. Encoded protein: CASTLAGGVDTQYF.